One T cell receptor (beta chain) is described in this entry. The data belong to a study of technical replicates of blood from a few donors. Here immunoSEQ multiplex PCR was the method, and the copy in TCRdb shows in-frame clones only, minus some. Of roughly 100,000 clones listed, around 96% are singletons. V was trimmed by 0 bases and J by 6 bases, leaving 12 bases between them. The germline V gene has CDR1 MGHRA and CDR2 YSYEKL. This CDR3 has 15 amino acids. Material: T cells isolated from PBMCs. This chain connects TRBV4-1 to TRBJ2-4, with D unclear. The TCR sequence derives from a human donor in good health. DNA of the CDR3: TGCGCCAGCAGCCAAGAGCACCTTAGTGTAAACATTCAGTACTTC. Its protein is CASSQEHLSVNIQYF.